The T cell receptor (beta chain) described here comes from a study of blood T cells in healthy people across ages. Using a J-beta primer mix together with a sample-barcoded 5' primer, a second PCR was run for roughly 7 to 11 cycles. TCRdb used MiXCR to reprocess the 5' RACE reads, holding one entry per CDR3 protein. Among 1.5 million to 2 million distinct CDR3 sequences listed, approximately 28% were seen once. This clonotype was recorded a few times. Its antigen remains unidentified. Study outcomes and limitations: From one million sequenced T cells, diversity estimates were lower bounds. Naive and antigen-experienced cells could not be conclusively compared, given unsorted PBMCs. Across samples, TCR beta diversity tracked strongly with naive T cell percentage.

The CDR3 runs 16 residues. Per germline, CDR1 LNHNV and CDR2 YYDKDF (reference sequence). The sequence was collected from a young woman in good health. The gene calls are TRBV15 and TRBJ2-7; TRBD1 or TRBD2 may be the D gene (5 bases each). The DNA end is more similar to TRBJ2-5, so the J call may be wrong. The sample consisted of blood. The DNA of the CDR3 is TGTGCCACCAGCAGAGCCCAGATGGGGGTAGGGGAGACCCAGTACTTC. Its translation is CATSRAQMGVGETQYF.